This T cell receptor beta chain was found in a study of blood T cell repertoires in COVID-19. Study summary: Nucleic acid was either cDNA or gDNA, and it came from T cells, B-cell-depleted T cells, or PBMCs.

Assay: immunoSEQ multiplex PCR; the TCRdb copy retains only in-frame clones and omits some. The sample carries around 700,000 clones, about nine tenths recorded once. Deletions cut 2 bases from V and 3 bases from J, with 10 bases between. The CDR3 has 15 amino acids. Per germline, CDR1 LGHNA and CDR2 YSLEER. This chain uses TRBV4-3 with TRBJ2-2; D unclear. This clonotype was sampled from a woman between 18 and 30 years old with acute or convalescent COVID-19. Sequenced: peripheral blood. CDR3 DNA sequence: TGCGCCAGCAGCCAAAAGGCCCTAGACACCGGGGAGCTGTTTTTT. Protein: CASSQKALDTGELFF.